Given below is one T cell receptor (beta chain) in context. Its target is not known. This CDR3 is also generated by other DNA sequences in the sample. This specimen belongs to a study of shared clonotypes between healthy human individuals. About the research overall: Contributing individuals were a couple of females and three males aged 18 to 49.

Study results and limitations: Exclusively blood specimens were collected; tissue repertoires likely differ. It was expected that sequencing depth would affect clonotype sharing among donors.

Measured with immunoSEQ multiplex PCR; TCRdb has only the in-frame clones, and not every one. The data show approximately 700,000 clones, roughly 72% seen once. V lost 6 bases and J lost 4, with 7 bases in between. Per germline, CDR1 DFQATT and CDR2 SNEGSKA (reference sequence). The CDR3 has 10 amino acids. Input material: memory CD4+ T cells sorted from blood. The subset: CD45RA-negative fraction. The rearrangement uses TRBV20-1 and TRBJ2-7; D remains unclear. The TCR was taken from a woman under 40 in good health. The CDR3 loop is CSAGEYEQYF. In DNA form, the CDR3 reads TGCAGTGCCGGAGAGTACGAGCAGTACTTC.